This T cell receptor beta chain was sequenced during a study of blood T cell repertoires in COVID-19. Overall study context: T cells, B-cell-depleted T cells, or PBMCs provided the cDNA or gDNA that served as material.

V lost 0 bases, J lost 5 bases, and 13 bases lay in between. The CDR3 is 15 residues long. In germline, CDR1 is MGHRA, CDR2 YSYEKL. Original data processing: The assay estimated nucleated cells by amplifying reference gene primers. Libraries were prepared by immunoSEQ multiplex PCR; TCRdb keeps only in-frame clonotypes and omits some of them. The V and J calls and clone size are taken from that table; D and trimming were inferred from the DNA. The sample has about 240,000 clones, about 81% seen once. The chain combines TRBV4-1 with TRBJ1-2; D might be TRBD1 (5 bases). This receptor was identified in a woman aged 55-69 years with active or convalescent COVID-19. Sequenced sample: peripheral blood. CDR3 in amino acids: CASSQDLPSGYGYTF. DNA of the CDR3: TGCGCCAGCAGCCAAGACCTCCCATCAGGGTATGGCTACACCTTC.